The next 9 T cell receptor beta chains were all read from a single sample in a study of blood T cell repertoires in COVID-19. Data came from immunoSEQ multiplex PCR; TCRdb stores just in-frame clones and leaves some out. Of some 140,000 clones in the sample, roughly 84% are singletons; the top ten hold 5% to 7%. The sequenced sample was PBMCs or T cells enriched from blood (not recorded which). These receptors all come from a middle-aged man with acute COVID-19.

In DNA form, the CDR3 reads TGTGCCAGCACAACGACAGGGACCGAGCAGTACTTC. It translates to CASTTTGTEQYF. The chain is built from TRBV6-6 and TRBJ2-7, with 7 nucleotides matching TRBD1. From germline, CDR1 is MNHNY and CDR2 SVGAGI (reference sequence). The CDR3 loop spans 12 amino acids. Germline trimming cut 7 bases from V and 6 bases from J; bases unmatched to any gene: 6.

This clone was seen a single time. This CDR3 reads CASSQPTRNTEAFF. In DNA form, the CDR3 reads TGCGCCAGCAGCCAACCAACAAGGAACACTGAAGCTTTCTTT. This chain links TRBV4-1 with TRBJ1-1; no clear D gene. The germline V and J ends were trimmed by 2 bases and 1 base, with 8 bases remaining between them. CDR1 is MGHRA and CDR2 is YSYEKL in the germline V gene. The CDR3 length is 14 residues.

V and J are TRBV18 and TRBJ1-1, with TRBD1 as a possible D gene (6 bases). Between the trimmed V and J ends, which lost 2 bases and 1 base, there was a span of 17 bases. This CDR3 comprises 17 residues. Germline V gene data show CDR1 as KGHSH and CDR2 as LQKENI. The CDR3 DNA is TGTGCCAGCTCACCATCGGGGGGGGGCGTCGGGAACACTGAAGCTTTCTTT. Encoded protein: CASSPSGGGVGNTEAFF.

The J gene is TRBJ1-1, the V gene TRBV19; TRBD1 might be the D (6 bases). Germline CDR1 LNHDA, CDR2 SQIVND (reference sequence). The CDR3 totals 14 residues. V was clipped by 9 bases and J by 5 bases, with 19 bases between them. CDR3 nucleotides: TGTGCCAGCCTGCAGGAACAGGGAAATACTGAAGCTTTCTTT. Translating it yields CASLQEQGNTEAFF.

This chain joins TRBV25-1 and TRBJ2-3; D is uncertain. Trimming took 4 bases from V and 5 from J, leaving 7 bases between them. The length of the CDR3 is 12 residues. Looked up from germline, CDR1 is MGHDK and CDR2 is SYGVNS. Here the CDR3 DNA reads TGTGCCAGCAGTGCCGGCGGAGATACGCAGTATTTT. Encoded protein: CASSAGGDTQYF.

The CDR3 loop is CASSLSSRNIQYF. CDR3 sequence (DNA): TGCGCCAGCAGCTTGTCGTCGCGAAACATTCAGTACTTC. This chain connects TRBV5-1 to TRBJ2-4, with D unresolved. The V gene lost 1 base and the J gene lost 6 bases, with 8 bases spanning the gap. This CDR3 is 13 amino acids long. Germline V gene sequence: CDR1 SGHRS, CDR2 YFSETQ.

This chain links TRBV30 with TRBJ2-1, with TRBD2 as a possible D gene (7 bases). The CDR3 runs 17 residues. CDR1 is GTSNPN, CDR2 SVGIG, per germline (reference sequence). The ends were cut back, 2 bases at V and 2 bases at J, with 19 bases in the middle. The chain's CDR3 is CAWSRGEGRGTYNEQFF. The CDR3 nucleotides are TGTGCCTGGAGTAGGGGGGAGGGCCGGGGAACCTACAATGAGCAGTTCTTC.

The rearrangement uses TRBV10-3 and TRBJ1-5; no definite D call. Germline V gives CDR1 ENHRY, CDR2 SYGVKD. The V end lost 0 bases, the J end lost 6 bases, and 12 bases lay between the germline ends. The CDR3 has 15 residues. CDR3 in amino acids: CAISESTAEGQPQHF. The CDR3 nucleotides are TGTGCCATCAGTGAGTCGACGGCAGAGGGTCAGCCCCAGCATTTT.

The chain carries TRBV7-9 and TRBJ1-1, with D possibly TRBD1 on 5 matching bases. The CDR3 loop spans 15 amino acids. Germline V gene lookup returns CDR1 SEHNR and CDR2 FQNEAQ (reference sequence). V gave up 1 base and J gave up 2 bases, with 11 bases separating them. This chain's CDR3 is CASSLGPTANTEAFF. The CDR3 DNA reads TGTGCCAGCAGCTTAGGGCCGACAGCAAACACTGAAGCTTTCTTT.